Listed below are T cell receptor beta chains from one sample, sequenced in a study of T cell clonotyping in hematopoietic cell transplantation. Assay used: immunoSEQ multiplex PCR; TCRdb lists only in-frame clones, some missing. The data contain around 21,000 clones, roughly 77% of them singletons. The material sequenced was peripheral blood mononuclear cells, taken before stem cell transplant. The receptors were sampled from a man in his 60s with acute myeloid leukemia. Some clones in this sample may be carry-over from other donors' samples. Both conserved end residues are part of each CDR3. The D gene is left open where the match is weak. Only some rows state a clone size, as once, few, many or a class for expanded clones.

>NA|NA|TRBV28|TRBJ1-5
TGTGCCAGCAGTTTTTCCGACCCTAGCAATCAGCCCCAGCATTTT
CASSFSDPSNQPQHF
>NA|NA|TRBV10-1|TRBJ2-7
TGCGCCAGCAGTGGGACTTCGCAGTCCTACGAGCAGTACTTC
CASSGTSQSYEQYF
>NA|NA|TRBV6-5|TRBJ1-2
TGTGCCAGCAGTTACTCTGCCAGCGGGGACTATGGCTACACCTTC
CASSYSASGDYGYTF
>TRBD2|NA|TRBV9|TRBJ2-5
TGTGCCAGCAGCGTAGGGCCCGGGGGGGCCGGAGAGACCCAGTACTTC
CASSVGPGGAGETQYF
>NA|NA|TRBV28|TRBJ1-1
TGTGCCAGCAGTTTTCGATTGCCCAACACTGAAGCTTTCTTT
CASSFRLPNTEAFF
>NA|NA|TRBV7-9|TRBJ2-7
TGTGCCAGCAGCTTGAACTCCTACGAGCAGTACTTC
CASSLNSYEQYF
>NA|NA|TRBV30|TRBJ1-4
TGTGCCTGGAGTGAGGGACACTCGGGGGAAAAACTGTTTTTT
CAWSEGHSGEKLFF
>TRBD1|NA|TRBV6-5|TRBJ1-2
TGTGCCAGCAGTTACTCGAGTGCAGGGGGCGAGGGCTACACCTTC
CASSYSSAGGEGYTF
>NA|few|TRBV19|TRBJ2-2
TGTGCCAGTACATCGGGGCCGGCGAACACCGGGGAGCTGTTTTTT
CASTSGPANTGELFF
>NA|once|TRBV28|TRBJ1-4
TGTGCCAGCAGTAAAGGTGGGCTGTTTTTT
CASSKGGLFF
>TRBD1|NA|TRBV4-1|TRBJ1-5
TGCGCCAGCAGACTGGACAGGGGAGTTCAGCCCCAGCATTTT
CASRLDRGVQPQHF
>NA|NA|TRBV5-4|TRBJ1-2
TGCGCCAGCAGCCAAGACGGGGCTATTAACTATGGCTACACCTTC
CASSQDGAINYGYTF
>TRBD2|NA|TRBV2|TRBJ2-7
TGTGCCAGAAGAGGATTCCATAGCGGGGGTCCCATCCAGAGCTCCTACGAGCAGTACTTC
CARRGFHSGGPIQSSYEQYF